In this sample, the clone carrying this T cell receptor (beta chain) turned up a few times. Germline-derived CDR1 and CDR2 are SEHNR and FQNEAQ (reference sequence). The length of the CDR3 is 14 residues. The germline V and J ends were trimmed by 5 bases and 0 bases, with 10 bases remaining between them. This sample stems from a study of blood T cell repertoires in COVID-19. The repertoire was sequenced with immunoSEQ multiplex PCR; TCRdb's copy has only in-frame clones and lacks some. In the table there are hundreds of thousands of clones, over 75% of which are singletons. V is TRBV7-9 and J is TRBJ1-1; D gene unclear. Sequenced sample: PBMCs or T cells enriched from blood (not recorded which). This clonotype was sampled from a man aged 25 to 40 who had recovered from COVID-19. CDR3 in amino acids: CASSPGNMNTEAFF. DNA of the CDR3: TGTGCCAGCAGCCCCGGGAACATGAACACTGAAGCTTTCTTT.